This T cell receptor beta chain was retrieved from a study of blood T cells in healthy people across ages. Whenever a sample was processed, at least 6.5 million PBMCs were isolated. Per sample, no less than 5 micrograms of total RNA were extracted. For the second PCR, which ran for about 7 to 11 cycles, a sample-barcoded 5' primer and a J-beta primer mix were used. A template-switch adaptor containing 12 random nucleotides labeled each cDNA molecule. Using its own MiXCR run on the 5' RACE reads, TCRdb lists one record per CDR3 protein. Among about 780,000 distinct CDR3 sequences, approximately 59% were seen once, and the ten largest hold around 30%. Material for sequencing was blood. This TCR was recovered from a man aged 25-45 years in good health.

The chain's CDR3 is CASSHLQGFSYEQYF. The DNA for the CDR3 is TGCGCCAGCAGCCACCTACAGGGATTCTCCTACGAGCAGTACTTC. The chain carries TRBV4-3 and TRBJ2-7; TRBD1 is a possible D gene (6 bases). V was cut by 3 bases and J by 0 bases, with 12 bases left in between. Germline V gene data show CDR1 as LGHNA and CDR2 as YSLEER. This CDR3 contains 15 residues.